A single sample is the source of the 18 T cell receptor beta chains below, sequenced in a study of T cell responses to AZD1222 COVID-19 vaccine. TCRdb's table, derived via immunoSEQ multiplex PCR, lists solely in-frame clones and lacks some. In the table there are about 180,000 clones, about 90% of which are singletons. The specimen was peripheral blood, collected 28 days after the second AZD1222 dose. These receptor sequences come from an adult who received the AZD1222 COVID-19 vaccine.

This clone appeared a single time. CDR3 region: CASRGQGYTEAFF. The CDR3 nucleotides read TGTGCCAGCAGGGGGCAGGGGTACACTGAAGCTTTCTTT. J is TRBJ1-1 and V is TRBV28; D possibly corresponds to TRBD1 (6 bases). V lost 6 bases and J lost 3, with 11 bases in between. Per the germline V gene, CDR1 is MDHEN and CDR2 is SYDVKM. The CDR3 totals 13 residues.

This chain uses TRBV4-1 with TRBJ1-1; tentative D call: TRBD1 (6 bases). V lost 4 bases to trimming and J lost 10 bases, with 19 bases between them. CDR1 is MGHRA and CDR2 is YSYEKL in the germline V gene. The CDR3 has 14 residues. Written as DNA, the CDR3 is TGCGCCAGCAGCCTTGGCCCAGGGGAGAGGAGAGCTTTCTTT. Residues: CASSLGPGERRAFF.

This sequence joins TRBV29-1 and TRBJ2-7, with 7 nucleotides matching TRBD2. The germline CDR1 and CDR2 sequences are SQVTM and ANQGSEA. The CDR3 spans 12 residues. J gave up 3 bases and V 4 bases, and 3 bases lay outside the gene matches. CDR3 amino acids: CSVGPSGYEQYF. The CDR3 nucleotides are TGCAGCGTTGGCCCTAGCGGCTACGAGCAGTACTTC.

The J gene is TRBJ2-4, the V gene TRBV29-1, with 9 bases lining up with TRBD2. The J segment lost 5 bases and the V segment lost 5 bases, leaving 7 bases of the junction unmatched. This CDR3 comprises 14 residues. CDR1 and CDR2 (germline): SQVTM, ANQGSEA. The CDR3 bases are TGCAGCGTTTCCAGGACTAGCGCACAAAACATTCAGTACTTC. Protein product: CSVSRTSAQNIQYF.

The chain joins TRBV11-2 to TRBJ1-1; possibly TRBD1 for D (5 bases). The germline V gene encodes CDR1 SGHAT and CDR2 FQNNGV. V was clipped by 6 bases and J by 3 bases, with 14 bases between them. CDR3 length equals 14 residues. The CDR3: CASSTRAMDTEAFF. CDR3 sequence (DNA): TGTGCCAGCAGTACCAGGGCTATGGACACTGAAGCTTTCTTT.

CDR3 in amino acids: CASSRMQGAYGYTF. Here the CDR3 DNA reads TGTGCCAGCAGCCGGATGCAGGGGGCCTATGGCTACACCTTC. The chain combines TRBV14 with TRBJ1-2; the match to TRBD1 covers 8 bases. Germline V gene data show CDR1 as SGHDN and CDR2 as FVKESK. There are 14 residues in the CDR3. Unmatched junction bases numbered 5, after V lost 4 bases and J lost 4 bases.

J is TRBJ2-3 and V is TRBV2; D is possibly TRBD1 (5 bases). V was shortened by 8 bases and J by 11 bases, with 20 bases between the two germline ends. CDR3 size: 13 residues. The germline V gene encodes CDR1 SNHLY and CDR2 FYNNEI. CDR3 nucleotide sequence: TGTGCCAGCTTGCAGGGTAAGGCGACTTGGCAGTATTTT. Amino acid sequence: CASLQGKATWQYF.

The V and J genes are TRBV6-5 and TRBJ1-1; D may be TRBD1 (5 bases). Trimming stripped 10 bases from V and 5 bases from J, with 14 bases between. The CDR3 is 12 residues long. The germline CDR1 and CDR2 sequences are MNHEY and SVGAGI. CDR3 amino acids: CATFLQETEAFF. The CDR3 bases are TGTGCCACCTTTTTACAGGAAACTGAAGCTTTCTTT.

The chain links TRBV19 to TRBJ1-1; D unclear. V was clipped by 3 bases and J by 1 base, with 3 bases between them. The CDR3 consists of 12 residues. Germline assignment: CDR1 LNHDA and CDR2 SQIVND (reference sequence). The CDR3, as DNA: TGTGCCAGTAGTATCAGGAACACTGAAGCTTTCTTT. It encodes CASSIRNTEAFF.

There are a few counts of this clone. V and J are TRBV7-8 and TRBJ2-2; TRBD2 matches at 8 bases. The length of the CDR3 is 15 residues. The V segment lost 5 bases and the J segment 6 bases; nucleotides outside the gene matches: 8. CDR1 and CDR2 (germline): SGHVS, FQNEAQ. The CDR3 sequence: CASSPGLVTAGELFF. The CDR3 nucleotides are TGTGCCAGCAGCCCGGGACTAGTCACCGCCGGGGAGCTGTTTTTT.

This chain links TRBV11-2 with TRBJ1-2; weak D call: TRBD1 (6 bases). With 1 base removed from V and 4 bases from J, the gap between germline ends came to 16 bases. This CDR3 is 16 amino acids long. Germline V gives CDR1 SGHAT, CDR2 FQNNGV. The CDR3 coding sequence is TGTGCCAGCAGCTTAGTAGCGGCAGGGGTCATCTATGGCTACACCTTC. Residues: CASSLVAAGVIYGYTF.

CDR3 coding DNA: TGTGCCAGCAGCGCTAGACATGTTGAGGGTAGTGAAGCTTTCTTT. Protein product: CASSARHVEGSEAFF. The chain uses TRBV9 and TRBJ1-1, with no clear D. Trimming stripped 3 bases from V and 7 bases from J, with 19 bases between. The CDR3 is 15 residues long. The germline V gene has CDR1 SGDLS and CDR2 YYNGEE. The full variable domain, its missing parts supplied by reference TRBV9 and TRBJ1-1, is DSGVTQTPKHLITATGQRVTLRCSPRSGDLSVYWYQQSLDQGLQFLIQYYNGEERAKGNILERFSAQQFPDLHSELNLSSLELGDSALYFCASSARHVEGSEAFFGQGTRLTVV.

This clone was seen just once. The chain is built from TRBV4-1 and TRBJ1-1; 9 nucleotides line up with TRBD1. The junction had 12 bases not matched to a gene; V was cut back by 4 bases and J by 6 bases. This CDR3 is built from 16 residues. CDR1 and CDR2 (germline): MGHRA, YSYEKL. This CDR3 reads CASSPKWTGTGSEAFF. CDR3 bases: TGCGCCAGCAGCCCTAAATGGACAGGGACAGGGTCTGAAGCTTTCTTT.

This chain joins TRBV3-1 (or the pseudogene TRBV3-2) and TRBJ1-5; D might be TRBD1 (6 bases). The CDR3 extends over 15 amino acids. The V gene lost 1 base and the J gene lost 3 bases, with 10 bases spanning the gap. Looked up from germline, CDR1 is LGHDT and CDR2 is YNNKEL (reference sequence). CDR3 coding DNA: TGTGCCAGCAGCCAAGGGAGGGGGACCAATCAGCCCCAGCATTTT. Translation: CASSQGRGTNQPQHF.

Details on this clone: Other DNA sequences in this sample translate to the same CDR3. The rearrangement links TRBV12-3 or TRBV12-4 to TRBJ1-2; D gene unclear. V shed 1 base and J shed 5 bases, with 2 bases lying between them. This CDR3 has 11 amino acids. The CDR3, as DNA: TGTGCCAGCAGTTTAGGGTATGGCTACACCTTC. This sequence encodes CASSLGYGYTF.

The chain uses TRBV6-5 and TRBJ2-2; 7 bases are a match to TRBD2. V trimming: 10 bases; J trimming: 6 bases; junction bases outside the gene matches: 5. Looked up from germline, CDR1 is MNHEY and CDR2 is SVGAGI. The CDR3 extends over 12 amino acids. The CDR3 loop is CANPGGAGELFF. The CDR3, as DNA: TGTGCCAACCCGGGGGGAGCCGGGGAGCTGTTTTTT.

The J gene is TRBJ2-5, the V gene TRBV19; a possible D gene is TRBD1 (6 bases). The V gene's germline CDR1 is LNHDA and CDR2 SQIVND (reference sequence). This CDR3 contains 14 residues. Trimming pared 6 bases from V and 7 bases from J, leaving 18 bases between. This CDR3 reads CASSGVTGSGTQYF. The DNA of the CDR3 is TGTGCCAGTAGCGGGGTAACAGGGTCGGGGACCCAGTACTTC.

The rearrangement uses TRBV5-1 and TRBJ2-1; 7 positions match TRBD2. V was clipped by 5 bases and J by 10 bases; unmatched bases: 12. The CDR3 is 14 residues long. Germline lookup yields CDR1 SGHRS and CDR2 YFSETQ. This chain's CDR3 is CASSLGGGLNEQFF. The CDR3 DNA reads TGCGCCAGCAGTCTAGGCGGGGGTTTGAACGAGCAGTTCTTC.